Presented here are 32 T cell receptor beta chains from one specimen sequenced in a study of blood T cell repertoires in COVID-19. TCRdb keeps only in-frame clones here, not all; method: immunoSEQ multiplex PCR. The top ten hold over 2.5% of the sample, which has 200,000 to 250,000 clones, 80% to 85% seen once. The specimen was peripheral blood. These receptors were obtained from a woman aged 30 to 39 who had recovered from COVID-19.

The gene calls are TRBV24-1 and TRBJ2-1; the match to TRBD2 covers 7 bases. Per germline, CDR1 KGHDR and CDR2 SFDVKD. CDR3 length equals 13 residues. V gave up 6 bases and J gave up 4 bases; unmatched junction bases: 2. Written as DNA, the CDR3 is TGTGCCACCAGTACGGGGGGATACAATGAGCAGTTCTTC. Protein product: CATSTGGYNEQFF.

The rearrangement joins TRBV24-1 to TRBJ2-1, with 8 positions matching TRBD2. The germline V gene has CDR1 KGHDR and CDR2 SFDVKD. The CDR3 loop spans 13 amino acids. V lost 7 bases to trimming and J lost 8 bases; unmatched junction nucleotides: 6. The chain's CDR3 is CATRERERHEQFF. DNA of the CDR3: TGTGCCACCAGGGAGCGGGAGCGTCATGAGCAGTTCTTC.

CDR3 DNA sequence: TGTGCCAGCAGTCCAACGACTAGCGGGGGCAGCAATGAGCAGTTCTTC. Protein: CASSPTTSGGSNEQFF. The V call is TRBV6-6, the J call TRBJ2-1, with 12 bases fitting TRBD2. The length of the CDR3 is 16 residues. Germline V gene lookup returns CDR1 MNHNY and CDR2 SVGAGI (reference sequence). After removal of 5 bases from V and 6 bases from J, the junction contained 8 bases not matched to a gene.

The chain combines TRBV5-1 with TRBJ2-7, with D possibly TRBD1 on 5 matching bases. The CDR3 covers 13 residues. CDR1 is SGHRS, CDR2 YFSETQ, per germline. V was trimmed by 0 bases and J by 7 bases, leaving 11 bases between them. The CDR3 here is CASSLGRAGEQYF. As DNA, the CDR3 is TGCGCCAGCAGCTTGGGCAGGGCAGGAGAGCAGTACTTC. The complete variable domain, with remaining parts taken from reference TRBV5-1 and TRBJ2-7, reads KAGVTQTPRYLIKTRGQQVTLSCSPISGHRSVSWYQQTPGQGLQFLFEYFSETQRNKGNFPGRFSGRQFSNSRSEMNVSTLELGDSALYLCASSLGRAGEQYFGPGTRLTVT.

This chain links TRBV7-9 with TRBJ2-7; D possibly corresponds to TRBD1 (5 bases). The CDR3 length is 17 residues. The V and J ends lost 0 bases and 4 bases respectively, with 19 bases between them. Germline V lookup: CDR1 SEHNR, CDR2 FQNEAQ (reference sequence). The CDR3 loop reads CASSLALQDQLLYEQYF. CDR3 coding DNA: TGTGCCAGCAGCTTAGCCCTACAGGACCAGTTACTATACGAGCAGTACTTC. The full variable domain, rest sourced from reference TRBV7-9 and TRBJ2-7, is DTGVSQNPRHKITKRGQNVTFRCDPISEHNRLYWYRQTLGQGPEFLTYFQNEAQLEKSRLLSDRFSAERPKGSFSTLEIQRTEQGDSAMYLCASSLALQDQLLYEQYFGPGTRLTVT.

The chain has TRBV19 and TRBJ2-7, with 8 bases matching TRBD1. The germline V gene has CDR1 LNHDA and CDR2 SQIVND (reference sequence). The J segment lost 7 bases and the V segment lost 1 base, leaving 3 bases of the junction unmatched. This CDR3 contains 13 residues. CDR3 loop: CASSIARQGEQYF. In DNA, the CDR3 is TGTGCCAGTAGTATAGCCAGACAGGGGGAGCAGTACTTC.

The chain employs TRBV28 and TRBJ1-4, with D tentatively TRBD1 (6 bases). Germline CDR1 reads MDHEN; CDR2 reads SYDVKM. There are 16 residues in the CDR3. Between the trimmed V and J ends, which lost 4 bases and 2 bases, there was a span of 14 bases. CDR3 in amino acids: CASSSPPGDTNEKLFF. CDR3 DNA sequence: TGTGCCAGCAGTTCGCCTCCAGGGGACACTAATGAAAAACTGTTTTTT.

The chain links TRBV6-1 to TRBJ2-5, with D perhaps TRBD1 (7 bases). V was shortened by 3 bases and J by 6 bases, with 20 bases between the two germline ends. The CDR3 spans 16 residues. Per the germline V gene, CDR1 is MNHNS and CDR2 is SASEGT. CDR3 region: CASSDRQGGGKQTQYF. For the CDR3, the DNA is TGTGCCAGCAGTGATCGACAGGGAGGCGGAAAACAGACCCAGTACTTC.

About this clone itself: Other DNA sequences of this sample code for an identical CDR3. The V call is TRBV9, the J call TRBJ2-3; no reliable D call. The CDR3 loop spans 13 amino acids. Germline V gives CDR1 SGDLS, CDR2 YYNGEE. Trimming shortened V by 1 base and J by 1 base, and 4 bases separated the two germline ends. The CDR3: CASSVSGTDTQYF. In DNA, the CDR3 is TGTGCCAGCAGCGTATCGGGCACAGATACGCAGTATTTT.

The chain links TRBV5-1 to TRBJ2-1; 10 nucleotides line up with TRBD2. The germline V gene encodes CDR1 SGHRS and CDR2 YFSETQ. CDR3 length: 16 amino acids. The J segment lost 0 bases and the V segment lost 4 bases, leaving 4 bases of the junction unmatched. The CDR3 nucleotides read TGCGCCAGCAGCGTTAGCGGGAGGAGCTCCTACAATGAGCAGTTCTTC. As protein: CASSVSGRSSYNEQFF. Using reference TRBV5-1 and TRBJ2-1 for the parts outside the CDR3, the full variable domain is KAGVTQTPRYLIKTRGQQVTLSCSPISGHRSVSWYQQTPGQGLQFLFEYFSETQRNKGNFPGRFSGRQFSNSRSEMNVSTLELGDSALYLCASSVSGRSSYNEQFFGPGTRLTVL.

The chain employs TRBV6-5 and TRBJ2-2, with TRBD1 identical over 9 bases. The CDR3 length is 14 residues. Per germline, CDR1 MNHEY and CDR2 SVGAGI. V lost 11 bases and J lost 0; bases outside the gene matches: 4. CDR3 coding DNA: TGTGCCGGACGGACAGGGGCGAACACCGGGGAGCTGTTTTTT. This gives the protein CAGRTGANTGELFF.

The chain uses TRBV29-1 and TRBJ1-2; 7 bases align to TRBD1. The CDR3 extends over 15 amino acids. CDR1 is SQVTM and CDR2 is ANQGSEA in the germline V gene. V shed 2 bases and J 4 bases; nucleotides not matched to a gene: 10. CDR3 protein: CSVETGDSSFYGYTF. DNA for the CDR3: TGCAGCGTTGAAACTGGGGACAGCTCCTTCTATGGCTACACCTTC.

This clone has only a few counts. V gene TRBV10-3 combines with J gene TRBJ2-7; 13 nucleotides align to TRBD2. The CDR3 has 17 amino acids. Trimming took 6 bases from V and 2 from J; bases not matched to a gene: 10. The germline CDR1 and CDR2 sequences are ENHRY and SYGVKD. The CDR3 DNA sequence: TGTGCCATCAGAACCGGGACTAGCGGGATTCGGGCCTACGAGCAGTACTTC. Translation: CAIRTGTSGIRAYEQYF.

The chain recombines TRBV18 with TRBJ2-7, with D maybe TRBD2 (5 bases). The CDR3 is 15 residues long. CDR1 is KGHSH and CDR2 is LQKENI in the germline V gene. The ends were cut back, 2 bases at V and 7 bases at J, with 18 bases in the middle. The CDR3: CASSPRTDRGEEQYF. The CDR3 DNA follows: TGTGCCAGCTCACCAAGGACGGATCGGGGAGAGGAGCAGTACTTC.

J is TRBJ1-1 and V is TRBV6-1, with D unresolved. V shed 2 bases and J shed 7 bases, with 8 bases lying between them. Germline-derived CDR1 and CDR2 are MNHNS and SASEGT. This CDR3 has 12 residues. CDR3 sequence: CASSERTFEAFF. The CDR3 DNA sequence: TGTGCCAGCAGTGAAAGAACTTTTGAAGCTTTCTTT.

The chain employs TRBV6-5 and TRBJ1-2; D ambiguous. Germline lookup yields CDR1 MNHEY and CDR2 SVGAGI. Trimming shortened V by 7 bases and J by 7 bases, and 13 bases separated the two germline ends. The CDR3 totals 12 residues. This CDR3 reads CASTRSGLGYTF. DNA for the CDR3: TGTGCCAGCACACGAAGTGGGCTTGGCTACACCTTC.

This clone showed up just once. The chain employs TRBV27 and TRBJ2-1; 10 bases align to TRBD2. This CDR3 comprises 18 residues. Germline CDR1 is MNHEY and CDR2 is SMNVEV (reference sequence). The ends lost 8 bases at V and 7 bases at J; junction bases unmatched: 20. This chain's CDR3 is CASWPTGAGSGRGNEQFF. The CDR3, as DNA: TGTGCCAGCTGGCCGACAGGGGCTGGGAGCGGGAGGGGTAATGAGCAGTTCTTC.

Written as DNA, the CDR3 is TGTGCCAGCGCAATAGTACCTAACACTGAAGCTTTCTTT. Residues: CASAIVPNTEAFF. The V call is TRBV2, the J call TRBJ1-1; D call uncertain. The V gene lost 8 bases and the J gene lost 2 bases, with 12 bases spanning the gap. This CDR3 has 13 amino acids. The V gene's germline CDR1 is SNHLY and CDR2 FYNNEI.

The gene calls are TRBV27 and TRBJ1-2, with D possibly matching TRBD1 (6 bases). Germline lookup yields CDR1 MNHEY and CDR2 SMNVEV (reference sequence). V was pared by 10 bases and J by 8 bases, with 17 bases between. This CDR3 has 12 amino acids. The DNA of the CDR3 is TGTGCCACTATCGACAGGTCCAAGGGCTACACCTTC. Residues: CATIDRSKGYTF.

This clone was seen just once. The chain is built from TRBV18 and TRBJ2-5; D not resolved. V was clipped by 2 bases and J by 5 bases, with 9 bases between them. Germline CDR1 and CDR2: KGHSH and LQKENI. The length of the CDR3 is 13 residues. CDR3 DNA: TGTGCCAGCTCACCATTAGAGGATGAGACCCAGTACTTC. This encodes CASSPLEDETQYF.

The chain recombines TRBV30 with TRBJ1-3; D is possibly TRBD1 (5 bases). This CDR3 region has 14 residues. The ends were cut back, 0 bases at V and 5 bases at J, with 11 bases in the middle. Per germline, CDR1 GTSNPN and CDR2 SVGIG (reference sequence). The CDR3 nucleotides are TGTGCCTGGAGTGTTGGGGCAACCAGAAACACCATATATTTT. Its translation is CAWSVGATRNTIYF.

A single count supports this clone. The gene calls are TRBV27 and TRBJ2-5, with 8 bases aligning to TRBD1. V shed 5 bases and J 7 bases; nucleotides not matched to a gene: 9. The CDR3 length is 14 residues. Looked up from germline, CDR1 is MNHEY and CDR2 is SMNVEV (reference sequence). CDR3 protein: CASSPSQGVTTQYF. CDR3 nucleotide sequence: TGTGCCAGCAGTCCGTCACAGGGGGTAACGACCCAGTACTTC.

The rearrangement uses TRBV3-1 (or the pseudogene TRBV3-2) and TRBJ2-1; D gene ambiguous. V shed 4 bases and J shed 2 bases, with 15 bases lying between them. This CDR3 has 16 residues. Germline values: CDR1 LGHDT, CDR2 YNNKEL (reference sequence). CDR3 DNA: TGTGCCAGCAGCCGGTTCGGAGATACTCCCTACAATGAGCAGTTCTTC. Protein: CASSRFGDTPYNEQFF.

V usage is TRBV5-1 and J usage is TRBJ1-4; weak D call: TRBD1 (5 bases). Germline CDR1 and CDR2: SGHRS and YFSETQ. The CDR3 runs to 16 residues. Trimming left V 0 bases short and J 0 bases short, with 9 bases between. CDR3 loop: CASSLGQYATNEKLFF. The CDR3, as DNA: TGCGCCAGCAGCTTGGGACAGTATGCAACTAATGAAAAACTGTTTTTT.

The V gene is TRBV2, the J gene TRBJ1-5, with TRBD1 matching 10 bases. CDR1 is SNHLY and CDR2 is FYNNEI in the germline V gene. The V and J ends lost 5 bases and 3 bases, in that order; junction bases with no gene match: 19. This CDR3 region has 20 residues. CDR3 region: CASSLLTTSRGTGDNQPQHF. DNA for the CDR3: TGTGCCAGCAGTCTACTGACCACCTCTAGGGGGACAGGGGACAATCAGCCCCAGCATTTT. The full variable domain, its missing parts supplied by reference TRBV2 and TRBJ1-5, is EPEVTQTPSHQVTQMGQEVILRCVPISNHLYFYWYRQILGQKVEFLVSFYNNEISEKSEIFDDQFSVERPDGSNFTLKIRSTKLEDSAMYFCASSLLTTSRGTGDNQPQHFGDGTRLSIL.

The rearrangement joins TRBV2 to TRBJ1-2; 9 nucleotides align to TRBD1. The CDR3 runs to 16 residues. Germline trimming cut 2 bases from V and 4 bases from J; bases unmatched to any gene: 8. Germline lookup yields CDR1 SNHLY and CDR2 FYNNEI. The CDR3 spells CASSEPGTGSGYGYTF. In DNA form, the CDR3 reads TGTGCCAGCAGTGAACCAGGGACAGGGTCTGGCTATGGCTACACCTTC.

This clone was counted a single time. The rearrangement uses TRBV10-1 and TRBJ2-2, with 12 positions matching TRBD2. This CDR3 contains 14 residues. V was pared by 5 bases and J by 5 bases, with 0 bases of the junction left unmatched. CDR1 and CDR2 from the germline V gene are WNHNN and SYGVQD (reference sequence). The CDR3 sequence: CASSLAGGTGELFF. In DNA form, the CDR3 reads TGCGCCAGCAGTCTAGCGGGAGGGACCGGGGAGCTGTTTTTT.

This clone showed up just a few times. The V call is TRBV11-2, the J call TRBJ2-2; 7 bases align to TRBD1. The CDR3 has 15 residues. J was trimmed by 1 base and V by 2 bases; bases with no gene match: 1. Germline-derived CDR1 and CDR2 are SGHAT and FQNNGV. The CDR3 DNA sequence: TGTGCCAGCAGCTTATGGACAGGGAACACCGGGGAGCTGTTTTTT. Residues: CASSLWTGNTGELFF.

V gene TRBV4-1 combines with J gene TRBJ2-1, with TRBD2 matching 7 bases. CDR3 size: 15 residues. CDR1 is MGHRA, CDR2 YSYEKL, per germline. The V gene end was trimmed by 6 bases and the J gene end by 8 bases; junction bases not matched to a gene: 13. CDR3 region: CASRHGGAGYDEQFF. The CDR3 DNA reads TGCGCCAGCAGACATGGTGGAGCGGGATACGATGAGCAGTTCTTC.

The DNA for the CDR3 is TGTGCCAGCAGCGTCGGACTAATCCCCTACGAGCAGTACTTC. Translation: CASSVGLIPYEQYF. The chain links TRBV9 to TRBJ2-7, with D maybe TRBD2 (6 bases). From germline, CDR1 is SGDLS and CDR2 YYNGEE. V lost 2 bases and J 2 bases, leaving 11 bases between the germline ends. The CDR3 is 14 residues long.

The chain couples TRBV6-5 to TRBJ1-1, with TRBD1 matching 7 bases. Germline V gene lookup returns CDR1 MNHEY and CDR2 SVGAGI. This CDR3 contains 16 residues. Trimming cost V 4 bases and J 0 bases; bases outside gene matches: 8. CDR3 sequence reads: CASSFTGAPVNTEAFF. The DNA for the CDR3 is TGTGCCAGCAGTTTTACAGGGGCGCCGGTGAACACTGAAGCTTTCTTT.

The J gene is TRBJ1-2, the V gene TRBV9, with D uncertain. Germline assignment: CDR1 SGDLS and CDR2 YYNGEE. Trimming left V 5 bases short and J 1 base short, with 9 bases between. The CDR3 extends over 13 amino acids. DNA of the CDR3: TGTGCCAGCAGTGAAACGGTTAACTATGGCTACACCTTC. Its protein product is CASSETVNYGYTF.